This is a list of T cell receptor beta chains from one sample in a study of human thymus T cells. TCRdb's table, derived via immunoSEQ multiplex PCR, lists solely in-frame clones and lacks some. The sample includes 40,000 to 55,000 clones, 94% of them seen just once. Sequencing was performed on blood. The receptors shown here come from a boy under three years old with a congenital heart defect but otherwise immunologically healthy. Each CDR3 is given with its conserved first and last residue. The D gene is left open where the match is weak. Clone size appears in some rows only: once, few, many, or a class for an expanded clone.

>TRBV7-9|TRBJ2-3|NA|TRBD1
TGTGCCAGCAGTCGCCGAGGGGGCGCAGATACGCAGTATTTT
CASSRRGGADTQYF
>TRBV7-8|TRBJ2-5|once|NA
TGTGCCAGCAGCCCGACTATTACCGCCCCAAAGACCCAGTACTTC
CASSPTITAPKTQYF
>TRBV5-1|TRBJ1-1|NA|NA
TGCGCCAGCAGCTTTACGGGAAACACTGAAGCTTTCTTT
CASSFTGNTEAFF
>TRBV28|TRBJ1-2|NA|NA
TGTGCCAGCAGCCAGGGGGGCTACACCTTC
CASSQGGYTF
>TRBV7-9|TRBJ2-6|NA|NA
TGTGCCAGCAGCTCCACCGGGACATACAAAATCTCTGGGGCCAACGTCCTGACTTTC
CASSSTGTYKISGANVLTF
>TRBV7-2|TRBJ1-4|NA|TRBD1
TGTGCCAGCAGTCCGGACAGGAGCCCAAGAAAACTGTTTTTT
CASSPDRSPRKLFF
>TRBV15|TRBJ2-7|NA|TRBD1
TGTGCCACCAGCAGTGATACCGGGACAGGGGGCTACGAGCAGTACTTC
CATSSDTGTGGYEQYF
>TRBV6-6|TRBJ1-5|NA|NA
TGTGCCAGCAGTGACCGGGGGCAGCCCCAGCATTTT
CASSDRGQPQHF
>TRBV9|TRBJ1-2|NA|TRBD1
TGTGCCAGCAGCGGCCTAGGAGGGGGCGGCGGCTATGGCTACACCTTC
CASSGLGGGGGYGYTF
>TRBV30|TRBJ2-1|NA|NA
TGTGCCTGGAGTGCCGGGCAGGGTGGCTACAATGAGCAGTTCTTC
CAWSAGQGGYNEQFF
>TRBV7-7|TRBJ2-3|NA|NA
TGTGCTAGCAGCTTAGTGAGCACAGATACGCAGTATTTT
CASSLVSTDTQYF
>TRBV23-1|TRBJ2-4|NA|NA
TGCGCCAGCAGCCCGGCTACGCTCAAAAACATTCAGTACTTC
CASSPATLKNIQYF
>TRBV27|TRBJ1-3|NA|NA
TGTGCCAGCAGTTTATCCGGGACCTCTGGAAACACCATATATTTT
CASSLSGTSGNTIYF
>TRBV4-2|TRBJ2-7|NA|TRBD2
TGTGCCAGCAGCCCCGGGACTAGTATGTACGAGCAGTACTTC
CASSPGTSMYEQYF
>TRBV28|TRBJ1-2|NA|TRBD1
TGTGCCAGCAGACGGACCGGGACAGTGCTTAACTATGGCTACACCTTC
CASRRTGTVLNYGYTF
>TRBV10-3|TRBJ2-1|NA|TRBD2
TGTGCCATCAATCGCGGGGGGGCCCGATTAGGTGAGCAGTTCTTC
CAINRGGARLGEQFF
>TRBV29-1|TRBJ2-5|NA|NA
TGCAGCTCAATCGACAGGGGAGGGACGGAGACCCAGTACTTC
CSSIDRGGTETQYF
>TRBV6-4|TRBJ2-1|NA|NA
TGTGCCAGCAGTGAACAGGGTCTAGAGGGCAATGAGCAGTTCTTC
CASSEQGLEGNEQFF
>TRBV29-1|TRBJ2-7|NA|NA
TGCAGCGCACGGGGGGCGCGCGAGCAGTACTTC
CSARGAREQYF
>TRBV9|TRBJ1-6|few|TRBD1
TGTGCCAGCAGCGTACGGGACAGGGCCACGGCACCCCTCCACTTT
CASSVRDRATAPLHF
>TRBV7-2|TRBJ2-7|NA|NA
TGTGCCAGCAGCTTAGATTCCTCGACTTCCTACGAGCAGTACTTC
CASSLDSSTSYEQYF
>TRBV4-3|TRBJ1-1|NA|TRBD1
TGCGCCAGCAGCCAAGATCTAGCAGGGGGCAACACTGAAGCTTTCTTT
CASSQDLAGGNTEAFF
>TRBV7-9|TRBJ2-5|NA|NA
TGTGCCAGCAGCTTAGCAGGGAAGGGAGAGACCCAGTACTTC
CASSLAGKGETQYF
>TRBV6-1|TRBJ2-7|once|TRBD1
TGTGCCAGCAGCCGGGACAGGGGTTACGAGCAGTACTTC
CASSRDRGYEQYF
>TRBV7-2|TRBJ1-6|once|TRBD1
TGTGCCAGCAGCTTATATAGGGGACAGGGAAATTCACCCCTCCACTTT
CASSLYRGQGNSPLHF
>TRBV5-1|TRBJ1-2|NA|TRBD1
TGCGCCAGCAGCATCAACCCGGACAGGCCGTATGAGGGCTACACCTTC
CASSINPDRPYEGYTF
>TRBV7-8|TRBJ2-2|once|TRBD2
TGTGCCAGCAGCTGGACTAGCGCGAACACCGGGGAGCTGTTTTTT
CASSWTSANTGELFF
>TRBV11-2|TRBJ2-2|NA|NA
TGTGCCAGCAGCTCCTCGGTCCCAATAATAAGGGAGCTGTTTTTT
CASSSSVPIIRELFF
>TRBV10-3|TRBJ1-6|NA|NA
TGTGCCATCAGTGCGGTCACTAGCTCCTATAATTCACCCCTCCACTTT
CAISAVTSSYNSPLHF
>TRBV11-2|TRBJ2-3|NA|TRBD1
TGTGCCAGCAGCTCGCGACAGGGGGCACATACGCAGTATTTT
CASSSRQGAHTQYF
>TRBV6-1|TRBJ2-5|once|TRBD2
TGTGCCAGCAGTTGGCCCGGGGGGGAGACCCAGTACTTC
CASSWPGGETQYF
>TRBV27|TRBJ1-3|NA|NA
TGTGCCAGCAGTTTCCCTCCTTCACCCTACGGTGGAAACACCATATATTTT
CASSFPPSPYGGNTIYF
>TRBV29-1|TRBJ1-2|NA|NA
TGCAGCGTTGAAGGACGGTCTCGGGACTATGGCTACACCTTC
CSVEGRSRDYGYTF
>TRBV18|TRBJ2-3|NA|NA
TGTGCCAGCTCCCTCCCTGCACAGGGTACGCAGTATTTT
CASSLPAQGTQYF
>TRBV5-8|TRBJ2-5|NA|TRBD2
TGTGCCAGCAGCCCAGGGACTAGGGAGACCCAGTACTTC
CASSPGTRETQYF
>TRBV6-5|TRBJ2-3|once|TRBD1
TGTGCCAGCAACCTACAGGGGACAGATACGCAGTATTTT
CASNLQGTDTQYF
>TRBV11-2|TRBJ2-5|once|NA
TGTGCCAGCAGCCCCCGGGGCACCCGACCAGAGACCCAGTACTTC
CASSPRGTRPETQYF
>TRBV6-5|TRBJ1-4|NA|NA
TGTGCCAGCAGTTACTCGGGACACGAAAAACTGTTTTTT
CASSYSGHEKLFF
>TRBV19|TRBJ1-1|NA|NA
TGTGCCAGTAGTGAGGGGCGGTACACTGAAGCTTTCTTT
CASSEGRYTEAFF
>TRBV5-3|TRBJ2-1|NA|NA
TGTGCCAGAGACTACACCAGGATCCCCAACAATGAGCAGTTCTTC
CARDYTRIPNNEQFF
>TRBV19|TRBJ2-3|NA|NA
TGTGCCAGTAGTATTACAGGGTCCCCCACAGATACGCAGTATTTT
CASSITGSPTDTQYF
>TRBV6-5|TRBJ1-5|once|NA
TGTGCCAGCAGCAAACAGGGATTAGGGCAGCCCCAGCATTTT
CASSKQGLGQPQHF
>TRBV5-1|TRBJ1-6|NA|TRBD1
TGCGCCAGCAGCTCCGGGACAGGGAACGGGAATTCACCCCTCCACTTT
CASSSGTGNGNSPLHF
>TRBV10-3|TRBJ2-3|NA|NA
TGTGCCATCAGTGAGAGAACAGATACGCAGTATTTT
CAISERTDTQYF
>TRBV7-9|TRBJ1-2|NA|NA
TGTGCCAGCAGCTTTCGATCCGGGGGTGGCTACACCTTC
CASSFRSGGGYTF
>TRBV11-3|TRBJ1-4|NA|TRBD1
TGTGCCAGCAGCTTAGGAGGGACAGGGAATGAAAAACTGTTTTTT
CASSLGGTGNEKLFF
>TRBV6-1|TRBJ2-7|NA|NA
TGTGCCAGCAGTGAAGCCTACGAGCAGTACTTC
CASSEAYEQYF
>TRBV5-5|TRBJ2-7|NA|NA
TGTGCCAGCAGCTTGGGGGGGCGCAGCGCCTACGAGCAGTACTTC
CASSLGGRSAYEQYF
>TRBV4-1|TRBJ1-2|NA|TRBD1
TGCGCCAGCAGTCCGGACAGGGAAGGAGGCTACACCTTC
CASSPDREGGYTF
>TRBV5-5|TRBJ2-7|NA|NA
TGTGCCAGCAGGGGGGACCACGAGCAGTACTTC
CASRGDHEQYF
>TRBV11-3|TRBJ1-6|NA|NA
TGTGCCAGCAGCTTAGCAGGGCGAGGATCACCCCTCCACTTT
CASSLAGRGSPLHF
>TRBV5-6|TRBJ1-5|NA|NA
TGTGCCAGCAGCTTGGTGGAGGCGGGAAAACATGGACAGCCCCGGCATTTT
CASSLVEAGKHGQPRHF
>TRBV13|TRBJ1-2|NA|NA
TGTGCCAGCAGCTTAAAGGGGTCTGGCTACACCTTC
CASSLKGSGYTF